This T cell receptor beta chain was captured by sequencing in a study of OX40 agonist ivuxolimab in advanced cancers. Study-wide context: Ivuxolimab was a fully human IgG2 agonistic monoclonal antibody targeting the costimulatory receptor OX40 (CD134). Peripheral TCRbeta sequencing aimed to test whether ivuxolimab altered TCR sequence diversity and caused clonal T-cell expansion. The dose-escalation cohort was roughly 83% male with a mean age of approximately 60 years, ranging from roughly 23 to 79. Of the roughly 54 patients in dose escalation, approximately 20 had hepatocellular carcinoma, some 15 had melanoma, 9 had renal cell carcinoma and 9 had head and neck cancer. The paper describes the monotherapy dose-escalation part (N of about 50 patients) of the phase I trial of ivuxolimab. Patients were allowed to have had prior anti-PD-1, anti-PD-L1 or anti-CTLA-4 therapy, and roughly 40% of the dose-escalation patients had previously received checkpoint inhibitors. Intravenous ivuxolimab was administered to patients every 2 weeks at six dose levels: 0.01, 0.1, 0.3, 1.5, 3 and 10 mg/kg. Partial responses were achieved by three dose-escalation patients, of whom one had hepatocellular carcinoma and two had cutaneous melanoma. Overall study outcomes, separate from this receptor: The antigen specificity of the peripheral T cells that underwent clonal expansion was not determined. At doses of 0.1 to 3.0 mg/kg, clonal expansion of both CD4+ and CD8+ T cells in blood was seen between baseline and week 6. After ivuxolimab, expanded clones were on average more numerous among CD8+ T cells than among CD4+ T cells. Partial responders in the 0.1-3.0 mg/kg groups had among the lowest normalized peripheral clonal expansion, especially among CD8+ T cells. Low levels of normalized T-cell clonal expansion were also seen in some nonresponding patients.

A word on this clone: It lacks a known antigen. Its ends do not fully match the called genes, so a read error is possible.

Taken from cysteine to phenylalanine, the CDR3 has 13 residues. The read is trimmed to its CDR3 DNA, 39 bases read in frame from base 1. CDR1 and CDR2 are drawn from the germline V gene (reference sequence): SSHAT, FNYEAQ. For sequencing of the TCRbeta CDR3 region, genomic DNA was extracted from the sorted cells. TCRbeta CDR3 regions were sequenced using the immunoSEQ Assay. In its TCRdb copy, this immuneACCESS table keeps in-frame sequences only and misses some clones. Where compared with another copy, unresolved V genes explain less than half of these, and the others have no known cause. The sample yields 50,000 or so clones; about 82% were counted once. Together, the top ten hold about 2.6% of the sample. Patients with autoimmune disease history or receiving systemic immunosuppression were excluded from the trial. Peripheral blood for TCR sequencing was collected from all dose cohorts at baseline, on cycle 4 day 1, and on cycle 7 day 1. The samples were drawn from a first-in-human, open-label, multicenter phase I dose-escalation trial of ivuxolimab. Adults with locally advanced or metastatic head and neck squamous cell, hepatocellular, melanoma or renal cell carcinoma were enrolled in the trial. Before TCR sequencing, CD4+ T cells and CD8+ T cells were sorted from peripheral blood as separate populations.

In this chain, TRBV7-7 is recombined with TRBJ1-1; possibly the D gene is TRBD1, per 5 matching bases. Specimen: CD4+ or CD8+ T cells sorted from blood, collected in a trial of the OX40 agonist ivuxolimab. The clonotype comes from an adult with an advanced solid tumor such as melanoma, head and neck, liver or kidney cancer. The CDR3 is CASSPGGWTEAFF. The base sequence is TGTGCTAGCAGCCCCGGGGGGTGGACTGAAGCTTTCTTT.